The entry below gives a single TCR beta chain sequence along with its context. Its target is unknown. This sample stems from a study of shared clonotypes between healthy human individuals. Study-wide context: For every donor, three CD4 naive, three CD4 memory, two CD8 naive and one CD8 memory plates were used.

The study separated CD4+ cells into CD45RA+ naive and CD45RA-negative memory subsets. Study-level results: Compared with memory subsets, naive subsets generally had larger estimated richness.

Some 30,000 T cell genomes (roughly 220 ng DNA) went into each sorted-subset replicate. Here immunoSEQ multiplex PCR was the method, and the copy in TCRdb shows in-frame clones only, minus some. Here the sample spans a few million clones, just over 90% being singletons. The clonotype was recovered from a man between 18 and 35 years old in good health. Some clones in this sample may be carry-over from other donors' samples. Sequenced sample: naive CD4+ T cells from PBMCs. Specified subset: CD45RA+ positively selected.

The DNA of the CDR3 is TGTGCCAGCAGCCCCCCGGGACAGACCTACAATGAGCAGTTCTTC. Translating it yields CASSPPGQTYNEQFF. The chain couples TRBV7-9 to TRBJ2-1; 7 bases line up with TRBD1. Germline CDR1 SEHNR, CDR2 FQNEAQ (reference sequence). V lost 5 bases, J lost 2 bases, and 6 bases stayed unmatched. The CDR3 spans 15 residues.